The rows below give T cell receptor beta chains drawn from one sample of a study of CD4 T cells in relation to SARS-CoV-2 and coronaviruses. Which antigens these TCRs recognize remains unknown. Clones were read by immunoSEQ multiplex PCR, and TCRdb kept only the in-frame ones, dropping some. The table includes 15,000 to 20,000 clones, roughly 80% detected once. Sequencing used CD4+ T cells from PBMCs, cultured in vitro. These receptors all stem from a human donor in good health. Each CDR3 is given with its conserved first and last residue. Fields, in order: V gene, CDR3 length, D gene, J gene, clone size, CDR3 protein, CDR3 DNA. The D gene is left open where the match is weak. Not every row has a clone size; where given, it reads once, few, many or a size class.

TRBV7-9	13	.	TRBJ1-1	.	CASSQPTRVEAFF	TGTGCCAGCAGCCAACCGACAAGGGTAGAAGCTTTCTTT
TRBV7-3	15	TRBD2	TRBJ2-3	.	CASSFRGGGTDTQYF	TGTGCCAGCAGCTTCCGCGGGGGGGGCACAGATACGCAGTATTTT
TRBV7-9	12	.	TRBJ2-7	.	CASSLMRGEQYF	TGTGCCAGCAGCTTAATGAGGGGCGAGCAGTACTTC
TRBV24-1	13	TRBD1	TRBJ1-1	few	CATSGQQGTEAFF	TGTGCCACCAGTGGCCAACAGGGGACTGAAGCTTTCTTT
TRBV5-6	16	TRBD2	TRBJ2-1	.	CASRGGWVAGHNEQFF	TGTGCCAGCAGAGGGGGGTGGGTAGCGGGACACAATGAGCAGTTCTTC
TRBV13	19	TRBD2	TRBJ2-5	.	CASSFRLGLAGGRQETQYF	TGTGCCAGCAGCTTTCGACTGGGACTAGCGGGAGGGAGACAAGAGACCCAGTACTTC
TRBV19	15	TRBD1	TRBJ2-2	.	CASRTGGDHTGELFF	TGTGCCAGTAGGACAGGGGGTGATCACACCGGGGAGCTGTTTTTT
TRBV28	15	TRBD1	TRBJ2-1	.	CASTRRDSLYNEQFF	TGTGCCAGCACCCGCCGGGACAGCCTATACAATGAGCAGTTCTTC
TRBV7-2	14	.	TRBJ2-7	medium-sized	CASSLAPDTYEQYF	TGTGCCAGCAGCTTAGCGCCGGACACCTACGAGCAGTACTTC
TRBV27	15	.	TRBJ1-3	.	CASSLDLGSGNTIYF	TGTGCCAGCAGTTTAGATTTGGGTTCTGGAAACACCATATATTTT
TRBV7-6	17	.	TRBJ2-5	.	CASSLNQATASQGDQYF	TGTGCCAGCAGCTTAAACCAAGCCACCGCGTCCCAAGGGGACCAGTACTTC
TRBV10-3	14	.	TRBJ1-2	.	CAISAGSLNYGYTF	TGTGCCATCAGTGCTGGCAGTTTGAACTATGGCTACACCTTC
TRBV7-3	14	.	TRBJ2-1	.	CASSPQPTDNEQFF	TGTGCCAGCAGCCCCCAACCTACGGACAATGAGCAGTTCTTC
TRBV5-5	14	TRBD1	TRBJ1-1	once	CASSFRDSYTEAFF	TGTGCCAGCAGCTTCCGGGACAGCTACACTGAAGCTTTCTTT
TRBV30	12	.	TRBJ1-2	.	CAWKTQNYGYTF	TGTGCCTGGAAAACACAAAACTATGGCTACACCTTC
TRBV18	13	.	TRBJ1-4	.	CASSPGGNEKLFF	TGTGCCAGCTCACCAGGGGGGAATGAAAAACTGTTTTTT
TRBV11-2	15	.	TRBJ2-3	.	CASSPGLVFTDTQYF	TGTGCCAGCAGCCCAGGGCTAGTTTTCACAGATACGCAGTATTTT
TRBV19	16	.	TRBJ1-5	.	CASTNQGGRGNQPQHF	TGTGCCAGTACTAATCAAGGAGGGCGAGGCAATCAGCCCCAGCATTTT
TRBV7-6	16	.	TRBJ2-6	.	CASSPLLPSGANVLTF	TGTGCCAGCAGCCCTCTATTACCTTCTGGGGCCAACGTCCTGACTTTC
TRBV5-1	14	TRBD1	TRBJ1-1	.	CASSWGQGKLRAFF	TGCGCCAGCAGCTGGGGACAGGGGAAGTTGCGGGCTTTCTTT
TRBV19	14	.	TRBJ1-6	.	CASSMYQSNSPLHF	TGTGCCAGTAGTATGTACCAATCAAATTCACCCCTCCACTTT
TRBV7-9	16	.	TRBJ2-1	once	CASSAWGRPGPDEQFF	TGTGCCAGCAGCGCGTGGGGTAGACCAGGGCCAGATGAGCAGTTCTTC
TRBV19	12	.	TRBJ1-1	few	CASSRDWTEAFF	TGTGCCAGTAGTAGGGATTGGACTGAAGCTTTCTTT
TRBV28	13	.	TRBJ2-1	.	CASGGGSYNEQFF	TGTGCCAGCGGAGGCGGGTCGTACAATGAGCAGTTCTTC
TRBV29-1	13	.	TRBJ1-5	.	CSVAEQEEQPQHF	TGCAGCGTTGCGGAACAGGAAGAGCAGCCCCAGCATTTT
TRBV12-5	13	.	TRBJ2-1	few	CASGLVQNNEQFF	TGTGCTAGTGGTTTGGTACAGAACAATGAGCAGTTCTTC
TRBV7-8	15	.	TRBJ2-5	.	CASSPGTYRQETQYF	TGTGCCAGCAGCCCAGGGACCTACAGGCAAGAGACCCAGTACTTC
TRBV7-3	13	.	TRBJ1-2	medium-sized	CASSLSGASGYTF	TGTGCCAGCAGCTTGTCAGGGGCGAGTGGCTACACCTTC
TRBV4-1	17	.	TRBJ1-6	.	CASSQPTGFGNNSPLHF	TGCGCCAGCAGCCAGCCGACAGGTTTTGGTAATAATTCACCCCTCCACTTT
TRBV28	17	.	TRBJ2-4	few	CASSFLGASLAKNIQYF	TGTGCCAGCAGTTTCCTAGGAGCCTCATTAGCCAAAAACATTCAGTACTTC
TRBV7-9	16	TRBD1	TRBJ1-2	.	CASSLFGDRVGYGYTF	TGTGCCAGCAGCTTATTCGGCGACAGGGTCGGGTATGGCTACACCTTC
TRBV11-3	14	.	TRBJ2-2	.	CASSTTPGSGELFF	TGTGCCAGCAGCACGACCCCAGGGTCCGGGGAGCTGTTTTTT
TRBV10-3	13	.	TRBJ2-2	few	CAISIQDVGELFF	TGTGCCATCAGTATCCAGGACGTCGGGGAGCTGTTTTTT
TRBV7-9	14	TRBD1	TRBJ1-3	.	CASRRGTGGNTIYF	TGTGCCAGCAGACGTGGGACAGGCGGAAACACCATATATTTT
TRBV6-5	14	.	TRBJ1-6	.	CASSYEVANSPLHF	TGTGCCAGCAGTTACGAGGTAGCCAATTCACCCCTCCACTTT
TRBV7-8	14	.	TRBJ1-2	.	CASSLARWVDDYTF	TGTGCCAGCAGCTTAGCGCGGTGGGTGGATGACTACACCTTC
TRBV6-5	15	.	TRBJ2-7	.	CASSSLEQGFYEQYF	TGTGCCAGCAGTTCCTTGGAACAGGGTTTCTACGAGCAGTACTTC
TRBV2	15	.	TRBJ2-3	.	CASTLRPEIPDTQYF	TGTGCCAGCACGCTACGCCCCGAGATCCCAGATACGCAGTATTTT
TRBV2	15	TRBD1	TRBJ1-5	.	CASSEQGTGNQPQHF	TGTGCCAGCAGTGAACAGGGGACAGGGAACCAGCCCCAGCATTTT
TRBV5-6	14	TRBD1	TRBJ2-7	once	CASTGDRGSYEQYF	TGTGCCAGCACCGGGGACAGGGGATCCTACGAGCAGTACTTC
TRBV12-3/TRBV12-4	13	.	TRBJ1-1	.	CASSLPWGAEAFF	TGTGCCAGCAGCCTCCCATGGGGGGCTGAAGCTTTCTTT
TRBV18	15	.	TRBJ1-2	.	CASSPNRDGGGGYTF	TGTGCCAGCTCACCGAACAGGGATGGAGGCGGTGGCTACACCTTC
TRBV6-2/TRBV6-3	16	.	TRBJ2-7	once	CASSIRRGTEAYEQYF	TGTGCCAGCAGCATACGCCGGGGGACAGAAGCCTACGAGCAGTACTTC
TRBV11-2	12	.	TRBJ2-3	.	CASSLLADTQYF	TGTGCCAGCAGCTTATTGGCAGATACGCAGTATTTT
TRBV30	20	TRBD2	TRBJ2-7	.	CAWNTLAGLAGGPTIYEQYF	TGTGCCTGGAATACCCTCGCGGGACTAGCGGGAGGCCCAACCATTTACGAGCAGTACTTC
TRBV6-5	13	.	TRBJ1-1	.	CASNLQVNTEAFF	TGTGCCAGCAATTTGCAGGTAAACACTGAAGCTTTCTTT
TRBV30	13	.	TRBJ1-1	.	CAWVGRVVAEAFF	TGTGCCTGGGTAGGCAGGGTTGTTGCTGAAGCTTTCTTT
TRBV27	17	.	TRBJ1-1	once	CASSLSIRGPSRTEAFF	TGTGCCAGCAGTTTATCGATTCGGGGTCCGTCTCGCACTGAAGCTTTCTTT
TRBV6-5	14	.	TRBJ2-7	.	CASSYQRQNHEQYF	TGTGCCAGCAGTTATCAGAGACAAAACCACGAGCAGTACTTC
TRBV6-1	13	.	TRBJ2-7	.	CASSEKEPGEQYF	TGTGCCAGCAGTGAAAAGGAACCGGGCGAGCAGTACTTC
TRBV7-9	12	.	TRBJ2-7	.	CASSYRDGEQYF	TGTGCCAGCAGCTACAGGGACGGCGAGCAGTACTTC
TRBV29-1	15	TRBD2	TRBJ2-1	.	CSVSGLEVRGNEQFF	TGCAGCGTTAGTGGACTAGAGGTTAGGGGCAATGAGCAGTTCTTC
TRBV19	17	TRBD1	TRBJ1-5	once	CASSIGGGQGNNQPQHF	TGTGCCAGTAGTATAGGTGGGGGACAGGGGAACAATCAGCCCCAGCATTTT
TRBV11-3	14	.	TRBJ2-3	.	CASSPRQSTDTQYF	TGTGCCAGCAGCCCCCGACAGAGCACAGATACGCAGTATTTT
TRBV12-5	17	.	TRBJ1-5	large	CASGIQTETLSNQPQHF	TGTGCTAGTGGTATACAAACAGAAACCCTAAGCAATCAGCCCCAGCATTTT